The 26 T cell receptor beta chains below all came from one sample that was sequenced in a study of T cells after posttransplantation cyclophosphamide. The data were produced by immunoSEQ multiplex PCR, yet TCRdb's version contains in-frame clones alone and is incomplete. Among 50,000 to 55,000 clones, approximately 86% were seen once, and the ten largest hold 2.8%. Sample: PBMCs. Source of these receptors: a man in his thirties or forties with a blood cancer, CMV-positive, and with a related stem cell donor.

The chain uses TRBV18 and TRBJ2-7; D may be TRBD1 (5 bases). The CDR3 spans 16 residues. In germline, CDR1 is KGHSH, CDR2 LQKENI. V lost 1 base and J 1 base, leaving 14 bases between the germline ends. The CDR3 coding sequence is TGTGCCAGCTCACCACTCCCCACCAGGGTTTCCTACGAGCAGTACTTC. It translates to CASSPLPTRVSYEQYF.

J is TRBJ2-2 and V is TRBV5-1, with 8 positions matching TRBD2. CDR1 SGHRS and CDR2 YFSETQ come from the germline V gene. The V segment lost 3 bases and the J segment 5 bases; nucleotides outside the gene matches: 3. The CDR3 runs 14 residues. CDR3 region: CASSWAGGTGELFF. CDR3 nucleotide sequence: TGCGCCAGCAGCTGGGCGGGAGGAACCGGGGAGCTGTTTTTT.

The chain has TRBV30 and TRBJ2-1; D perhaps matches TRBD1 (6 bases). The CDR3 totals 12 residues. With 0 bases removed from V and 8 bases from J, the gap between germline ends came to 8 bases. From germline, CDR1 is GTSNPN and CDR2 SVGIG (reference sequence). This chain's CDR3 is CAWSVPGDEQFF. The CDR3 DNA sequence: TGTGCCTGGAGTGTACCAGGGGATGAGCAGTTCTTC. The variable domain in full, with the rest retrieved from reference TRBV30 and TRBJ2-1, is SQTIHQWPATLVQPVGSPLSLECTVEGTSNPNLYWYRQAAGRGLQLLFYSVGIGQISSEVPQNLSASRPQDRQFILSSKKLLLSDSGFYLCAWSVPGDEQFFGPGTRLTVL.

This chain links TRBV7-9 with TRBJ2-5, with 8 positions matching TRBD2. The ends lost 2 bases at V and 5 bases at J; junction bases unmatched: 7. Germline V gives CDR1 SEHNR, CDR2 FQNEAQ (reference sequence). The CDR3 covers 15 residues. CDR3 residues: CASSLNGRARETQYF. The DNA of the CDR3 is TGTGCCAGCAGCTTAAACGGGAGGGCCAGGGAGACCCAGTACTTC.

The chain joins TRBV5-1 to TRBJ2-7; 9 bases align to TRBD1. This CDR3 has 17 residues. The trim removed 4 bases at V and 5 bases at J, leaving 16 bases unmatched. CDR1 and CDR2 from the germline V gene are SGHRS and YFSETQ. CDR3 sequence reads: CASSKGQGLGTTDEQYF. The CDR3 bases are TGCGCCAGCAGCAAGGGACAGGGATTGGGGACTACTGACGAGCAGTACTTC.

This CDR3 reads CASSREGNSEQYF. The CDR3 DNA follows: TGCGCCAGCAGCAGGGAGGGAAATAGCGAGCAGTACTTC. This chain joins TRBV5-1 and TRBJ2-7, with 7 nucleotides matching TRBD2. CDR1 is SGHRS and CDR2 is YFSETQ in the germline V gene. Losses at the gene ends were 4 bases for V and 6 bases for J; bases not matched to a gene: 7. This CDR3 is built from 13 residues.

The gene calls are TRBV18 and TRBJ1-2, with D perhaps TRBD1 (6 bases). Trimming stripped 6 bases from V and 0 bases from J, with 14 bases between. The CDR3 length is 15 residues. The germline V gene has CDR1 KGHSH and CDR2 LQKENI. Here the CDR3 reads CASSQQKGANYGYTF. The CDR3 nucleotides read TGTGCCAGCTCCCAGCAAAAGGGGGCTAACTATGGCTACACCTTC. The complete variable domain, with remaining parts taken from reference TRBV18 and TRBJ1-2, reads NAGVMQNPRHLVRRRGQEARLRCSPMKGHSHVYWYRQLPEEGLKFMVYLQKENIIDESGMPKERFSAEFPKEGPSILRIQQVVRGDSAAYFCASSQQKGANYGYTFGSGTRLTVV.

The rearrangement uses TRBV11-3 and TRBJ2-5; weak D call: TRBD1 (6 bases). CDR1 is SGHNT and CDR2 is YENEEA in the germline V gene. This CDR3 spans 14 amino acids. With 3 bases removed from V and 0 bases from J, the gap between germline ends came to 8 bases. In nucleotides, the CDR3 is TGTGCCAGCAGCTTGGGGACACACCAAGAGACCCAGTACTTC. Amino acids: CASSLGTHQETQYF. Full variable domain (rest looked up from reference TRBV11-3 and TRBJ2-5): EAGVVQSPRYKIIEKKQPVAFWCNPISGHNTLYWYLQNLGQGPELLIRYENEEAVDDSQLPKDRFSAERLKGVDSTLKIQPAELGDSAVYLCASSLGTHQETQYFGPGTRLLVL.

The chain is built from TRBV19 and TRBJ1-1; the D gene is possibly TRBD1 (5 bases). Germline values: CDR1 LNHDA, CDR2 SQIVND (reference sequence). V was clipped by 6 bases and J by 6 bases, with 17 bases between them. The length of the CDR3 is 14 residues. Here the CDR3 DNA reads TGTGCCAGTAGGATCCCAACTTGGACATCTGAAGCTTTCTTT. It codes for CASRIPTWTSEAFF.

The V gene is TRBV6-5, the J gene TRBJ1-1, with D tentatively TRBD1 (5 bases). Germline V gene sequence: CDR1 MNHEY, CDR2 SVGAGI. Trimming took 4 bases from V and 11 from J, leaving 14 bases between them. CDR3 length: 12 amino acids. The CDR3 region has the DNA TGTGCCAGCAGTTCCTACCGGACACGGGCTTTCTTT. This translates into CASSSYRTRAFF.

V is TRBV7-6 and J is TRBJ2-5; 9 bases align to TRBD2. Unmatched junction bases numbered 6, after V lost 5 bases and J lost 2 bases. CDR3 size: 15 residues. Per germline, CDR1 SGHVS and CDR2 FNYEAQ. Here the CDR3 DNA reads TGTGCCAGCAGCCCTCGGACTAGCGTACAAGAGACCCAGTACTTC. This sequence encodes CASSPRTSVQETQYF.

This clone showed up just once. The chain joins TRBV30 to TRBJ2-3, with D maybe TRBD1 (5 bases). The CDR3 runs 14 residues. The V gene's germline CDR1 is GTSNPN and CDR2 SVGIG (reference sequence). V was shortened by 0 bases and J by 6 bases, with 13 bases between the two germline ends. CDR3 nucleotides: TGTGCCTGGAGTGTAGGGGCCCGCGCTGATACGCAGTATTTT. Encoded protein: CAWSVGARADTQYF. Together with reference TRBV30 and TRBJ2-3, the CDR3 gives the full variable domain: SQTIHQWPATLVQPVGSPLSLECTVEGTSNPNLYWYRQAAGRGLQLLFYSVGIGQISSEVPQNLSASRPQDRQFILSSKKLLLSDSGFYLCAWSVGARADTQYFGPGTRLTVL.

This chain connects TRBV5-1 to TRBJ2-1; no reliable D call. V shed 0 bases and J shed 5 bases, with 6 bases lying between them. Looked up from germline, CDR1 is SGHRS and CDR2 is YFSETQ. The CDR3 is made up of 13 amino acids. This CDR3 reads CASSLGRNNEQFF. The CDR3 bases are TGCGCCAGCAGCTTGGGCAGGAACAATGAGCAGTTCTTC.

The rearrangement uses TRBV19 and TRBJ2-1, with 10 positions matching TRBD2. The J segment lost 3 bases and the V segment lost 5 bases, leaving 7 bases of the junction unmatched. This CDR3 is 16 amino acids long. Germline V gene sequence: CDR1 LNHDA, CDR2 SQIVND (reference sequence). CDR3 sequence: CASSARTSGDYNEQFF. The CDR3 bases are TGTGCCAGTAGTGCGCGGACTAGCGGCGACTACAATGAGCAGTTCTTC.

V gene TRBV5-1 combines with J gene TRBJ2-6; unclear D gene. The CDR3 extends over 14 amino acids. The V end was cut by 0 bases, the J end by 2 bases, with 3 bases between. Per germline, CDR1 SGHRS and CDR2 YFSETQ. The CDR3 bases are TGCGCCAGCAGCTTGGAGCCTGGGGCCAACGTCCTGACTTTC. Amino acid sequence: CASSLEPGANVLTF.

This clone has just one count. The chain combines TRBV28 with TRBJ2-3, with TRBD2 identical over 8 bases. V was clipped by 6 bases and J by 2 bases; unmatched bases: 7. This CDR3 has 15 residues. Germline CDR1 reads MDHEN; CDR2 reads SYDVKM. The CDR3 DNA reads TGTGCCAGCAGACCAGCGGGAGTCCCCACAGATACGCAGTATTTT. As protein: CASRPAGVPTDTQYF.

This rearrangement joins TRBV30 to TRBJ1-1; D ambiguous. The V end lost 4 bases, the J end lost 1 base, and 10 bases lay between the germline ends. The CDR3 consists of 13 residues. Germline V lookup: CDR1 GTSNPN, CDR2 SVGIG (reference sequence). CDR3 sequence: CAWITSGNTEAFF. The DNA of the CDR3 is TGTGCCTGGATAACATCAGGGAACACTGAAGCTTTCTTT.

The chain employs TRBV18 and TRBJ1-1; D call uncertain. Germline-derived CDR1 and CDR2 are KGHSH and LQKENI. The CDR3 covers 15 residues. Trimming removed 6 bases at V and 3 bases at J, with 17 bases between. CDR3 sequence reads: CASSRETSSYTEAFF. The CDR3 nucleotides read TGTGCCAGCTCGCGCGAAACCTCGTCATACACTGAAGCTTTCTTT.

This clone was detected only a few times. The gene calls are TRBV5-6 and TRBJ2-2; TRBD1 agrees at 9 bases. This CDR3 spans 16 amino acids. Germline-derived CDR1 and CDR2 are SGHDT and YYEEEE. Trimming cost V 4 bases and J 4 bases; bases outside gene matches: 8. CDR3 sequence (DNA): TGTGCCAGCAGCCCTATGGACAGGGGAAGCACCGGGGAGCTGTTTTTT. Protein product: CASSPMDRGSTGELFF.

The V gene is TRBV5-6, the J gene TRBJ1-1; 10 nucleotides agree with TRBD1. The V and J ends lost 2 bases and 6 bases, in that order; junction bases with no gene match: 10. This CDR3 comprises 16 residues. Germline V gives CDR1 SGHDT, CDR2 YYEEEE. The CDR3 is CASSFRLTGGDAEAFF. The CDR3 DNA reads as TGTGCCAGCAGCTTCCGACTGACAGGGGGCGACGCTGAAGCTTTCTTT.

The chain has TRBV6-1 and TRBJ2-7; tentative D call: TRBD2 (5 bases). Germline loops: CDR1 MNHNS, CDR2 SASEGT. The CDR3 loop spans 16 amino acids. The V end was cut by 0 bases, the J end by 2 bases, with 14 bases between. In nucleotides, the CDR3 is TGTGCCAGCAGTGAAGCGGGGAGAGGCCCGACCTACGAGCAGTACTTC. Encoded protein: CASSEAGRGPTYEQYF.

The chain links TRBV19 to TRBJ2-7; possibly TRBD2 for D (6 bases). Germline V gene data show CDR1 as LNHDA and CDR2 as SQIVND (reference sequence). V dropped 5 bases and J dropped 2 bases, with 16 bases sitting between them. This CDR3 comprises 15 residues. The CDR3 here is CASSVGTDNTYEQYF. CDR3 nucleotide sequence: TGTGCCAGTAGTGTAGGGACTGATAACACCTACGAGCAGTACTTC.

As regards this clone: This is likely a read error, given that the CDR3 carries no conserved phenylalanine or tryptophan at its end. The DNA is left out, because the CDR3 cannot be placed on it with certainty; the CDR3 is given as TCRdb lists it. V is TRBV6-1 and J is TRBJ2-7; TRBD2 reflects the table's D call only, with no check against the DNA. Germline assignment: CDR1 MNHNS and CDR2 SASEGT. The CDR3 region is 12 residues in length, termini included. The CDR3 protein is CASSEFPTSITL.

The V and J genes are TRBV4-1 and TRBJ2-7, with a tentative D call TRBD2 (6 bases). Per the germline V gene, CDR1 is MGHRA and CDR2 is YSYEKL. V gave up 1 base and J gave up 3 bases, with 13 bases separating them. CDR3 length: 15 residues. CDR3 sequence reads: CASSQGEEGIYEQYF. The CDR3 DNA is TGCGCCAGCAGCCAAGGGGAGGAGGGGATCTACGAGCAGTACTTC.

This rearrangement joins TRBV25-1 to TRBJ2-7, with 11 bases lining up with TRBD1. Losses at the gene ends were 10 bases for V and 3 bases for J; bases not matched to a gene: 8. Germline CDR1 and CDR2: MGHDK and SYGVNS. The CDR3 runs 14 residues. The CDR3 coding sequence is TGTGCCACCCGGCGGACAGGGGGCTTCTACGAGCAGTACTTC. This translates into CATRRTGGFYEQYF.

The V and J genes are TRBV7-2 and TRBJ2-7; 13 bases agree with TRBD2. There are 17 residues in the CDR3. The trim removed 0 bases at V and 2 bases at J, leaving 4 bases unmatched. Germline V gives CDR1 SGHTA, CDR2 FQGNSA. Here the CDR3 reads CASSLARLAGGAYEQYF. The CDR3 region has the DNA TGTGCCAGCAGCTTAGCCCGACTAGCGGGAGGAGCCTACGAGCAGTACTTC.